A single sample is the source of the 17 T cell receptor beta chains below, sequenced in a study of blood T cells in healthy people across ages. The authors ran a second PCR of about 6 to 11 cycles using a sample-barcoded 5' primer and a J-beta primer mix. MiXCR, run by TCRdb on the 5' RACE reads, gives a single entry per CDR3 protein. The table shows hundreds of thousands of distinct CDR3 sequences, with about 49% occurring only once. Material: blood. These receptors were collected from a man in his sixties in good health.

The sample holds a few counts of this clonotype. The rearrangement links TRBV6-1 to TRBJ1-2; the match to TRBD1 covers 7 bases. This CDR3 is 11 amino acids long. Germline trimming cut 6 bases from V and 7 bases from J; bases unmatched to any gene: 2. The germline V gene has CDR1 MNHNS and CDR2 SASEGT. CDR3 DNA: TGTGCCAGCAGCGACAGGGTTGGCTACACCTTC. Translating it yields CASSDRVGYTF.

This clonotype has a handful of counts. Written as DNA, the CDR3 is TGTGCCAGCAGCGTAGCTAGCGGGAACCACGAGCAGTACTTC. This gives the protein CASSVASGNHEQYF. V is TRBV9 and J is TRBJ2-7, with 9 bases matching TRBD2. The CDR3 loop spans 14 amino acids. CDR1 and CDR2 from the germline V gene are SGDLS and YYNGEE. With V trimmed by 0 bases and J by 5 bases, 3 bases remained unmatched.

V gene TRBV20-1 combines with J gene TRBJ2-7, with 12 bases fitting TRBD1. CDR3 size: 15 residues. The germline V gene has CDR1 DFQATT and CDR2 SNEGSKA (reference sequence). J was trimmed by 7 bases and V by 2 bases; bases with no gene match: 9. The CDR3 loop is CSARIEGQGAWEQYF. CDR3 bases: TGCAGTGCTAGAATCGAGGGACAGGGGGCATGGGAGCAGTACTTC.

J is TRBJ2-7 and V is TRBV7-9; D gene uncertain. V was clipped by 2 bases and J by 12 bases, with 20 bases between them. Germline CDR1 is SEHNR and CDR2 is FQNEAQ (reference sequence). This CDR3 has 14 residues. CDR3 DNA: TGTGCCAGCAGCTTACCGTTGGCGTCCCAGGTTTTGTACTTC. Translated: CASSLPLASQVLYF.

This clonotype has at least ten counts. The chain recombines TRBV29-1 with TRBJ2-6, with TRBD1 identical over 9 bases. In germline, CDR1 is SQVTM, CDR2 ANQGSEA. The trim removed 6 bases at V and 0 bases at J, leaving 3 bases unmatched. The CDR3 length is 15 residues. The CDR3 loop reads CSVGTGSSGANVLTF. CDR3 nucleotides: TGCAGCGTGGGGACAGGGAGCTCTGGGGCCAACGTCCTGACTTTC.

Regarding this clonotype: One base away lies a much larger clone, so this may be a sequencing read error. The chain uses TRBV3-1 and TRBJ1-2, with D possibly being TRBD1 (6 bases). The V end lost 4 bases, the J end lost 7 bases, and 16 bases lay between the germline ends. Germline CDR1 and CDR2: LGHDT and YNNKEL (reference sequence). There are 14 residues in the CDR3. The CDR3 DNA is TGTGCCAGCAGCCGAAGGGGGGCAGAGGGTGGCTACACCTTC. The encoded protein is CASSRRGAEGGYTF.

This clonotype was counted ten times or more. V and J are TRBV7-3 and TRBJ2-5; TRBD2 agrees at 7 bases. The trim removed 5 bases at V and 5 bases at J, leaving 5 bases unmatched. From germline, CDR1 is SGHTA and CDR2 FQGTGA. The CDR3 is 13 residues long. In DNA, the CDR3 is TGTGCCAGCAGCCCCAACGGGGGGGAGACCCAGTACTTC. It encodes CASSPNGGETQYF.

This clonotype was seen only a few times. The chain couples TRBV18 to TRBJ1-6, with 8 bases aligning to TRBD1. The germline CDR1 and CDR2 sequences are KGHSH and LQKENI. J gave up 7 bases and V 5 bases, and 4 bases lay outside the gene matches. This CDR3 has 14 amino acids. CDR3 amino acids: CASSKTGENSPLHF. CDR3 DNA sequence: TGTGCCAGCTCAAAGACAGGGGAGAATTCACCCCTCCACTTT.

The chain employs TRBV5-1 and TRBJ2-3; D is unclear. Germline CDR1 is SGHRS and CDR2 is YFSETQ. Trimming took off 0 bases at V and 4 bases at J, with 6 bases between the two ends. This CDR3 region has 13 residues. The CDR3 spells CASSLAGSDTQYF. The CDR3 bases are TGCGCCAGCAGCTTGGCTGGGTCAGATACGCAGTATTTT.

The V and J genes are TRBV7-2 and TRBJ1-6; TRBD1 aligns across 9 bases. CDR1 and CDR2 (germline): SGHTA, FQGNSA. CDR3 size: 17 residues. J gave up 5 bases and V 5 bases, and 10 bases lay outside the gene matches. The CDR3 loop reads CASSPGGQGYHNSPLHF. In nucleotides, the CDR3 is TGTGCCAGCAGCCCAGGGGGACAGGGCTACCATAATTCACCCCTCCACTTT.

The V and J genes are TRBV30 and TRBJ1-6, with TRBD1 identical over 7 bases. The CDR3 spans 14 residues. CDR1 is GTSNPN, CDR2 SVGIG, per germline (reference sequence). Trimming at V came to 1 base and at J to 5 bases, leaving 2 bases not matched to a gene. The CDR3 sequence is CAWSGTGDNSPLHF. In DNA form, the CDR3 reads TGTGCCTGGAGTGGGACAGGTGATAATTCACCCCTCCACTTT.

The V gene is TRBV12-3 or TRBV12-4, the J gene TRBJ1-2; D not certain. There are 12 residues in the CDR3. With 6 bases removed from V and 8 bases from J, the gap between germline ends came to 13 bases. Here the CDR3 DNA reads TGTGCCAGCAGCCGACCTGCTAGCGGCTACACCTTC. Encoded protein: CASSRPASGYTF.

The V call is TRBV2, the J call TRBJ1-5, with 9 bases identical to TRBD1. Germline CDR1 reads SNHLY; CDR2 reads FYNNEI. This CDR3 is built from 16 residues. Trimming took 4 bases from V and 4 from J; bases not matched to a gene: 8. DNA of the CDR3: TGTGCCAGCAGTGCGACAGGGGGGTTACGGAATCAGCCCCAGCATTTT. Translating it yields CASSATGGLRNQPQHF.

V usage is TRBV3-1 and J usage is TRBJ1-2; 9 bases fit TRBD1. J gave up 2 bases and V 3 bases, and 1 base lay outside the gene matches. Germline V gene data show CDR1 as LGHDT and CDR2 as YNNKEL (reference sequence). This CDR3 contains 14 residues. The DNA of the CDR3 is TGTGCCAGCAGCCAGGGACAGGGAAACTATGGCTACACCTTC. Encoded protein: CASSQGQGNYGYTF.

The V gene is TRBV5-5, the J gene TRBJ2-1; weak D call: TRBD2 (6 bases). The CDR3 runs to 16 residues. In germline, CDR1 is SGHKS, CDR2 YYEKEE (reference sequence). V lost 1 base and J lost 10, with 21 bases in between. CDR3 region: CASSLPGAGPVYEQFF. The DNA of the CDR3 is TGTGCCAGCAGCTTGCCGGGAGCCGGACCCGTCTACGAGCAGTTCTTC.

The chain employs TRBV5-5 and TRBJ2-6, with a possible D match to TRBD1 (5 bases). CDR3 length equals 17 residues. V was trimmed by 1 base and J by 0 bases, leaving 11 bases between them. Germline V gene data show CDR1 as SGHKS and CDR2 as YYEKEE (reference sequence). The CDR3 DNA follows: TGTGCCAGCAGCTTGAGGGGTTTTGGCTCTGGGGCCAACGTCCTGACTTTC. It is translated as CASSLRGFGSGANVLTF.

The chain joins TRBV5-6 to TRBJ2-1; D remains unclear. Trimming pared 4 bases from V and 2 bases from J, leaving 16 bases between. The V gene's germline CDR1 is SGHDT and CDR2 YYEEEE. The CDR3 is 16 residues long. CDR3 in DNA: TGTGCCAGCAGCCTGCGGACCCTAAGCACCTACAATGAGCAGTTCTTC. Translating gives CASSLRTLSTYNEQFF. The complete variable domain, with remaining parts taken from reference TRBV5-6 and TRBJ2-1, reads DAGVTQSPTHLIKTRGQQVTLRCSPKSGHDTVSWYQQALGQGPQFIFQYYEEEERQRGNFPDRFSGHQFPNYSSELNVNALLLGDSALYLCASSLRTLSTYNEQFFGPGTRLTVL.